The clone carrying this T cell receptor beta chain has more than one count but fewer than ten. Its target is unknown. The CDR3 covers 17 residues. V lost 2 bases, J lost 1 base, and 9 bases stayed unmatched. CDR1 SGDLS and CDR2 YYNGEE come from the germline V gene. RNA was isolated and reverse transcribed to cDNA, the sequencing template. TCRdb's copy holds only in-frame clones and misses some; the assay was immunoSEQ multiplex PCR. The data hold roughly 150,000 clones, with about three fifths observed a single time. This record belongs to a study of CD8+ T cells in alopecia areata. General study results and limits: TCR sharing was clearer in mice than between patients, perhaps partly owing to patient HLA diversity. Affected scalp, especially in alopecia totalis/universalis, had a higher clonality than normal scalp did.

This TCR came from a human donor in good health. Input material: CD4+ T cells sorted from blood. The chain has TRBV9 and TRBJ2-5; TRBD2 agrees at 9 bases. The CDR3 loop is CASSVDIAGGIQETQYF. In DNA form, the CDR3 reads TGTGCCAGCAGCGTCGATATTGCGGGAGGGATCCAAGAGACCCAGTACTTC. The variable domain in full, completed from reference TRBV9 and TRBJ2-5, reads DSGVTQTPKHLITATGQRVTLRCSPRSGDLSVYWYQQSLDQGLQFLIQYYNGEERAKGNILERFSAQQFPDLHSELNLSSLELGDSALYFCASSVDIAGGIQETQYFGPGTRLLVL.